This T cell receptor (beta chain) comes out of a study of T-cell memory formation after mild COVID-19. The CDR3 consists of 18 residues. V was pared by 5 bases and J by 5 bases, with 9 bases of the junction left unmatched. Germline V lookup: CDR1 MNHEY, CDR2 SMNVEV (reference sequence). TCRdb re-derived calls from the 5' RACE reads in MiXCR, one entry per CDR3 protein. The sample consists of approximately 150,000 distinct CDR3 sequences, 6% to 6.5% of them appearing once. In its sample, this clonotype was seen many times. Sequenced: PBMCs or a T cell subset sorted from them (not recorded which). The J gene is TRBJ2-2, the V gene TRBV27, with 15 bases aligning to TRBD2. The receptor was derived from an adult woman who had mild COVID-19 (a few samples of this study predate the infection). Cell type and time point are not known. CDR3 protein: CASSMPGLAGGGTGELFF. The CDR3 DNA sequence: TGTGCCAGCAGTATGCCGGGACTAGCGGGAGGAGGGACCGGGGAGCTGTTTTTT.